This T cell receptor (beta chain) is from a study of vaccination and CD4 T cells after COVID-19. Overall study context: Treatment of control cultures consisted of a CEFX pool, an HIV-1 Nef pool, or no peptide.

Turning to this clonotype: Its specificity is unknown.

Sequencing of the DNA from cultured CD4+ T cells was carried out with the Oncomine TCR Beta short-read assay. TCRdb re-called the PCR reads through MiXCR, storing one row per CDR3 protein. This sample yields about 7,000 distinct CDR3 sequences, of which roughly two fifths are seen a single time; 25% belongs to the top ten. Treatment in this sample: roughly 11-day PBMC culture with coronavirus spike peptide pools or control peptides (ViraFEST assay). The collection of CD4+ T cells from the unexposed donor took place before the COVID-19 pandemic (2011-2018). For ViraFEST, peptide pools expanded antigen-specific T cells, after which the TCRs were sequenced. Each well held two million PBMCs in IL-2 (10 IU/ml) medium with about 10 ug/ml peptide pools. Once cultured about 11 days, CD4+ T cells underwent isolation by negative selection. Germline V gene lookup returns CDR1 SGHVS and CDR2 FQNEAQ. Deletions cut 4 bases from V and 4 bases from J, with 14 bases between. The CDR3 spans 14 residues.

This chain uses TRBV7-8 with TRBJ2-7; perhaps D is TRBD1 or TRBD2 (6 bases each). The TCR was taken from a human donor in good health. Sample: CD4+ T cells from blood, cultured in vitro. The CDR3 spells CASSSQGGQYEQYF. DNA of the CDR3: TGTGCCAGCAGCTCCCAAGGGGGGCAGTACGAGCAGTACTTC.